This T cell receptor beta chain was documented in a study of blood T cell repertoires in COVID-19. About the research overall: Samples taken during acute and convalescent COVID-19 were collected in the United States, Italy and Spain. T cells, B-cell-depleted T cells, or PBMCs provided the cDNA or gDNA that served as material.

In the original workflow: Amplification of reference gene primers provided the estimated nucleated cell counts. Sequencing was performed with immunoSEQ multiplex PCR; in TCRdb, only in-frame clones are kept and a portion is missing. D and trimming were read from the DNA, whereas the V and J calls and clone size are those reported in that table. The sample shows around 180,000 clones, roughly 70% of them seen only once. Sequenced: peripheral blood. The TCR originated in a woman older than 75 with acute or convalescent COVID-19.

CDR3 residues: CASSDTAGVGEQYF. In nucleotides, the CDR3 is TGCGCCAGCAGTGATACGGCGGGGGTTGGCGAGCAGTACTTC. The gene calls are TRBV5-1 and TRBJ2-7; TRBD2 matches at 7 bases. Per the germline V gene, CDR1 is SGHRS and CDR2 is YFSETQ. The CDR3 totals 14 residues. Unmatched junction bases numbered 11, after V lost 5 bases and J lost 6 bases. The variable domain in full, with the rest retrieved from reference TRBV5-1 and TRBJ2-7, is KAGVTQTPRYLIKTRGQQVTLSCSPISGHRSVSWYQQTPGQGLQFLFEYFSETQRNKGNFPGRFSGRQFSNSRSEMNVSTLELGDSALYLCASSDTAGVGEQYFGPGTRLTVT.